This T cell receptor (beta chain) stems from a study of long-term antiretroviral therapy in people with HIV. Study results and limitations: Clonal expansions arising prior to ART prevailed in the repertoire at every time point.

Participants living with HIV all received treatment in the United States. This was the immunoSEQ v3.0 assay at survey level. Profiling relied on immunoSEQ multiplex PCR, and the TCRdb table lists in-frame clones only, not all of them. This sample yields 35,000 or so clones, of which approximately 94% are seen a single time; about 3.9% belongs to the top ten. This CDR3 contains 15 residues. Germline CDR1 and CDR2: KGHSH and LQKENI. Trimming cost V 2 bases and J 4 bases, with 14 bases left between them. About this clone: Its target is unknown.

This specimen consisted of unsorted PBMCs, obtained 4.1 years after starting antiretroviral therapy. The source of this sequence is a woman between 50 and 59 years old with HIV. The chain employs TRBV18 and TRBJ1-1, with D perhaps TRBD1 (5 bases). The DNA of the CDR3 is TGTGCCAGCTCACCATTCCAGGGAGAGGGCACTGAAGCTTTCTTT. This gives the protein CASSPFQGEGTEAFF.